What follows is one T cell receptor beta chain and its context. Clones were sequenced by immunoSEQ multiplex PCR, and TCRdb holds only the in-frame ones, with some missing. The table records 100,000 to 150,000 clones, 84% of them present only once. The data were obtained in a study of blood T cell repertoires in COVID-19. About the research overall: Researchers got acute and convalescent COVID-19 samples from the United States, Italy and Spain.

Germline CDR1 reads SGHAT; CDR2 reads FQNNGV. Trimming took off 4 bases at V and 1 base at J, with 7 bases between the two ends. The CDR3 contains 14 residues. V and J are TRBV11-2 and TRBJ2-2; D possibly corresponds to TRBD1 (5 bases). Sample: peripheral blood. The sequence was obtained from a man aged 60 to 75 with acute or convalescent COVID-19. The CDR3 region has the DNA TGTGCCAGCAGCTCCACAGGGAACACCGGGGAGCTGTTTTTT. Its protein product is CASSSTGNTGELFF.